The present TCR beta chain was sequenced within a study of beta chain features in type 1 diabetes. The isolated RNA, all of it, was reverse transcribed, so expressed TCRB transcripts were what got sequenced. The table came from immunoSEQ multiplex PCR; TCRdb's copy has only in-frame clones and leaves some out. The table records 450,000 to 550,000 clones, around 28% of them present only once. Each donor gave one heparinised blood draw averaging about 110 mL. A word on this clone: The antigen is unknown.

The CDR3 has 14 residues. Trimming removed 7 bases at V and 1 base at J, with 14 bases between. The germline V gene has CDR1 SQVTM and CDR2 ANQGSEA. The study's findings and limits: Whether TCRB rearrangement is influenced by HLA type was left unresolved in this analysis. PCR could preferentially amplify shorter templates, alike in patients and controls. For Type 1 diabetes patients, all four CD4+ subsets carried TCRB CDR3s that were moderately but significantly shorter.

Source material: naive CD4+ T cells from blood. The receptor's source is a young man in good health. The chain uses TRBV29-1 and TRBJ1-5; maybe TRBD1 (6 bases). CDR3 coding DNA: TGCAGCGCGTTAGGGGGGCGGAGCAATCAGCCCCAGCATTTT. Translated: CSALGGRSNQPQHF. Based on the CDR3 plus reference TRBV29-1 and TRBJ1-5, the full variable domain is SAVISQKPSRDICQRGTSLTIQCQVDSQVTMMFWYRQQPGQSLTLIATANQGSEATYESGFVIDKFPISRPNLTFSTLTVSNMSPEDSSIYLCSALGGRSNQPQHFGDGTRLSIL.